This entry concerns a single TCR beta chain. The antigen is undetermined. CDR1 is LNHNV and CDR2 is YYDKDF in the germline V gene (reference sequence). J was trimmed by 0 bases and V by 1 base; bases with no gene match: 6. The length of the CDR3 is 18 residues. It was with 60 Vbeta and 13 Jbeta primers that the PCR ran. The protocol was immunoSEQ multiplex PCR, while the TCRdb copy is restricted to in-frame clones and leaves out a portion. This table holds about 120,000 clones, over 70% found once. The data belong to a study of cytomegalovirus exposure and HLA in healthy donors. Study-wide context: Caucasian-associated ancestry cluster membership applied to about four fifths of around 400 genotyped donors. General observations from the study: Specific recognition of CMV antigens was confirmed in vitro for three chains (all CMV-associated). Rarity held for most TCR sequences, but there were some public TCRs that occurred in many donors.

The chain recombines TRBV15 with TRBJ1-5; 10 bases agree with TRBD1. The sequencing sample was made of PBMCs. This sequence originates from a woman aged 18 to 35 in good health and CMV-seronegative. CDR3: CATSRGDRGRYSNQPQHF. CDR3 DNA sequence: TGTGCCACCAGCAGAGGGGACAGGGGCCGTTATAGCAATCAGCCCCAGCATTTT.